Following are 26 T cell receptor beta chains from one sample sequenced in a study of low-dose radiotherapy and immunotherapy resistance in tumors. Noted time point: after trial treatment. Treatment described: LDRT plus nivolumab, ipilimumab, low-dose cyclophosphamide and aspirin (RACIN trial). cDNA synthesis used a TRAV/TRBV-specific primer set for both chains. The authors amplified TCRs for about 20 PCR cycles with a constant-region primer and a V-primer adapter. TCRdb redid the calling of the reads with MiXCR, one entry per CDR3 protein. The sample lists around 60,000 distinct CDR3 sequences, under 30% occurring once. Sequences were derived from PBMCs, sampled after low-dose radiotherapy plus immunotherapy. Receptors originate from a male donor with prostate cancer.

This clonotype was counted ten times or more. The chain combines TRBV24-1 with TRBJ2-3; 8 nucleotides match TRBD1. The trim removed 3 bases at V and 5 bases at J, leaving 12 bases unmatched. The CDR3 totals 17 residues. Germline-derived CDR1 and CDR2 are KGHDR and SFDVKD. CDR3 loop: CATSDPLTGELGDTQYF. The CDR3 nucleotides read TGTGCCACCAGTGATCCGTTGACAGGGGAGTTAGGAGATACGCAGTATTTT.

This clonotype was seen repeatedly, ten times or more. CDR3 nucleotides: TGCAGTGCAAACCGGGACTACTACGAGCAGTACTTC. Its protein product is CSANRDYYEQYF. This chain uses TRBV20-1 with TRBJ2-7; TRBD2 aligns across 7 bases. Germline trimming cut 6 bases from V and 3 bases from J; bases unmatched to any gene: 5. The CDR3 consists of 12 residues. Germline V CDR1 and CDR2: DFQATT, SNEGSKA (reference sequence).

The J gene is TRBJ1-1, the V gene TRBV6-2 or TRBV6-3; tentatively, D is TRBD1 (6 bases). The length of the CDR3 is 15 residues. The V gene lost 7 bases and the J gene lost 5 bases, with 20 bases spanning the gap. CDR1 and CDR2 from the germline V gene are MNHEY and SVGEGT. The CDR3: CASNPHGGRGTEAFF. The CDR3 coding sequence is TGTGCCAGCAACCCCCACGGGGGGCGAGGGACTGAAGCTTTCTTT.

This clonotype has just a few counts. J is TRBJ2-3 and V is TRBV1; TRBD2, the D gene given by the table, was not confirmed from the DNA. TRBV1 is a documented pseudogene. This CDR3 comprises 18 residues. In nucleotides, the CDR3 is TGCGCCAGCAGCCAAGATAGTATCGCGGGAGCCGTCACAGATACGCAGTATTTT. Translation: CASSQDSIAGAVTDTQYF.

This clonotype has at least ten counts. This chain connects TRBV9 to TRBJ2-3; 12 bases fit TRBD2. Germline V CDR1 and CDR2: SGDLS, YYNGEE. Germline trimming cut 4 bases from V and 2 bases from J; bases unmatched to any gene: 5. The CDR3 is 16 amino acids. The CDR3 sequence: CASSWTSGTVTDTQYF. The CDR3 DNA reads TGTGCCAGCAGCTGGACTAGCGGGACAGTCACAGATACGCAGTATTTT. Drawing the rest from reference TRBV9 and TRBJ2-3, the complete variable domain is DSGVTQTPKHLITATGQRVTLRCSPRSGDLSVYWYQQSLDQGLQFLIQYYNGEERAKGNILERFSAQQFPDLHSELNLSSLELGDSALYFCASSWTSGTVTDTQYFGPGTRLTVL.

On this clonotype itself: A far larger clone is just one base off, so this is likely a read error. The chain is built from TRBV6-2 or TRBV6-3 and TRBJ2-1; D remains ambiguous. This CDR3 is built from 12 residues. Germline V gene sequence: CDR1 MNHEY, CDR2 SVGEGT. Trimming pared 7 bases from V and 10 bases from J, leaving 14 bases between. The CDR3 here is CASTEFSYEQFF. The CDR3 DNA follows: TGTGCCAGCACCGAGTTCTCGTACGAGCAGTTCTTC.

This clonotype was observed at least ten times. The chain links TRBV24-1 to TRBJ2-3, with 11 bases matching TRBD2. Germline-derived CDR1 and CDR2 are KGHDR and SFDVKD. This CDR3 region has 16 residues. J gave up 6 bases and V 3 bases, and 7 bases lay outside the gene matches. The CDR3 DNA reads TGTGCCACCAGTGATGACACTAGCGGGAGAAGCGATACGCAGTATTTT. Translating it yields CATSDDTSGRSDTQYF.

In its sample, this clonotype was seen many times. The chain combines TRBV7-9 with TRBJ2-7, with D unclear. V lost 4 bases and J lost 1, with 14 bases in between. Germline V gene data show CDR1 as SEHNR and CDR2 as FQNEAQ (reference sequence). The CDR3 length is 15 residues. DNA for the CDR3: TGTGCCAGCAGCTCAACCCGGTCGGTTTCCTACGAGCAGTACTTC. It encodes CASSSTRSVSYEQYF.

In this sample, this clonotype turned up many times. J is TRBJ2-1 and V is TRBV2, with D hard to call. This CDR3 contains 15 residues. Trimming pared 3 bases from V and 8 bases from J, leaving 17 bases between. Germline-derived CDR1 and CDR2 are SNHLY and FYNNEI. The DNA for the CDR3 is TGTGCCAGCAGTGAGCCGCTATCCCCCACCGATGAGCAGTTCTTC. It yields the protein CASSEPLSPTDEQFF.

This chain uses TRBV5-3 with TRBJ1-1; D is possibly TRBD1 (5 bases). TRBV5-3 is marked as an open reading frame, function uncertain. V lost 4 bases, J lost 0 bases, and 10 bases lay in between. This CDR3 is 14 amino acids long. CDR3 residues: CARSAGTVNTEAFF. In DNA, the CDR3 is TGTGCCAGAAGCGCGGGGACGGTGAACACTGAAGCTTTCTTT.

This clonotype came up many times. The V gene is TRBV12-3 or TRBV12-4, the J gene TRBJ2-2; D is undetermined. CDR3 length equals 13 residues. V was pared by 5 bases and J by 6 bases, with 10 bases between. Here the CDR3 DNA reads TGTGCCAGCAGTGCCACCAGGCCCGGGGAGCTGTTTTTT. Translating it yields CASSATRPGELFF.

This clonotype appeared many times. This chain joins TRBV28 and TRBJ2-7, with D maybe TRBD1 (5 bases). The germline gives CDR1 MDHEN, CDR2 SYDVKM. The CDR3 has 14 residues. The V end was cut by 8 bases, the J end by 9 bases, with 23 bases between. The CDR3 sequence: CASWQGGRTAWQYF. The DNA for the CDR3 is TGTGCCAGCTGGCAGGGCGGCCGGACGGCCTGGCAGTACTTC.

This clonotype was picked up many times. The rearrangement links TRBV29-1 to TRBJ1-5, with D possibly TRBD1 on 5 matching bases. V lost 4 bases, J lost 5 bases, and 18 bases lay in between. In germline, CDR1 is SQVTM, CDR2 ANQGSEA. There are 15 residues in the CDR3. DNA for the CDR3: TGCAGCGTTGCAATGGGGGGGGTAGGGGATCAGCCCCAGCATTTT. Translated, it gives CSVAMGGVGDQPQHF.

Of note for this clonotype: A far larger clone is only one base removed, so a read error is likely. The J gene is TRBJ2-1, the V gene TRBV10-3; 16 bases fit TRBD2. Losses at the gene ends were 5 bases for V and 7 bases for J; bases not matched to a gene: 8. The germline gives CDR1 ENHRY, CDR2 SYGVKD. The CDR3 spans 17 residues. The CDR3 coding sequence is TGTGCCATCAGTCTTGGGACTAGCGGGAGGGCCGGTAATGAGCAGTTCTTC. Protein: CAISLGTSGRAGNEQFF.

This clonotype was seen ten or more times. The rearrangement links TRBV9 to TRBJ2-1; the match to TRBD2 covers 12 bases. J lost 0 bases, V lost 0 bases, and 4 bases had no gene match. This CDR3 region has 18 residues. Germline V gene lookup returns CDR1 SGDLS and CDR2 YYNGEE. The CDR3 spells CASSVATSGGTSYNEQFF. CDR3 nucleotides: TGTGCCAGCAGCGTAGCAACTAGCGGGGGGACCTCCTACAATGAGCAGTTCTTC.

This clonotype was seen repeatedly, ten times or more. The CDR3 DNA sequence: TGTGCCAGCTCACCACAGGGGGGATCTGGAAACACCATATATTTT. This codes for CASSPQGGSGNTIYF. The V call is TRBV18, the J call TRBJ1-3; weak D call: TRBD1 (6 bases). The CDR3 sequence is 15 residues long. V was clipped by 1 base and J by 1 base, with 8 bases between them. Per germline, CDR1 KGHSH and CDR2 LQKENI.

This clonotype was recorded at least ten times. The DNA for the CDR3 is TGTGCCAGCAGTGAACTCGCGGGGGGGCCCCAAGAGACCCAGTACTTC. Its protein product is CASSELAGGPQETQYF. The rearrangement joins TRBV6-2 or TRBV6-3 to TRBJ2-5; 9 bases are a match to TRBD2. This CDR3 is 16 amino acids long. V lost 5 bases, J lost 1 base, and 8 bases stayed unmatched. CDR1 and CDR2 from the germline V gene are MNHEY and SVGEGT.

Of note for this clonotype: A far larger clone is off by one base, so a read error is likely. The gene calls are TRBV5-1 and TRBJ2-1, with D possibly being TRBD1 (5 bases). The V and J ends lost 6 bases and 10 bases respectively, with 23 bases between them. The CDR3 has 15 residues. In germline, CDR1 is SGHRS, CDR2 YFSETQ. CDR3: CASTRDGQGSYEQFF. The CDR3 DNA reads as TGCGCCAGCACCAGAGATGGGCAGGGCAGCTACGAGCAGTTCTTC.

This clonotype was detected many times. The V call is TRBV5-1, the J call TRBJ2-1; possible D gene TRBD1, 6 bases. This CDR3 comprises 15 residues. CDR1 SGHRS and CDR2 YFSETQ come from the germline V gene. The ends were cut back, 3 bases at V and 3 bases at J, with 13 bases in the middle. The CDR3 DNA reads as TGCGCCAGCAGCTCCAACCCAGGGGACTACAATGAGCAGTTCTTC. Translation gives CASSSNPGDYNEQFF.

On this clonotype itself: This may stem from a read error, because a much larger clone lies one nucleotide away. J is TRBJ2-7 and V is TRBV7-6; D unclear. Germline V gives CDR1 SGHVS, CDR2 FNYEAQ. This CDR3 is built from 13 residues. Trimming stripped 5 bases from V and 0 bases from J, with 8 bases between. The CDR3 spells CASSAQTSYEQYF. In nucleotides, the CDR3 is TGTGCCAGCAGCGCCCAGACCTCCTACGAGCAGTACTTC.

As concerns this clonotype: Sequence at one end of the junction differs from germline and may be a read error. V gene TRBV14 combines with J gene TRBJ2-1; TRBD1 is a possible D gene (6 bases). Germline V CDR1 and CDR2: SGHDN, FVKESK. This CDR3 is 12 amino acids long. The CDR3 DNA follows: TGTGCCAGCAGCCAAAGGGGGAATCAGCAGCTCTTC. It translates to CASSQRGNQQLF.

This clonotype was seen a handful of times. CDR3 sequence: CSAAPFLAGSSYNEQFF. Written as DNA, the CDR3 is TGCAGTGCTGCCCCATTTCTAGCGGGAAGTTCCTACAATGAGCAGTTCTTC. The chain links TRBV20-1 to TRBJ2-1; 9 bases map to TRBD2. With V trimmed by 5 bases and J by 1 base, 12 bases remained unmatched. The germline V gene encodes CDR1 DFQATT and CDR2 SNEGSKA (reference sequence). This CDR3 is built from 17 residues.

This clonotype was seen ten or more times. The rearrangement joins TRBV18 to TRBJ2-7, with 13 positions matching TRBD2. The CDR3 totals 16 residues. Per the germline V gene, CDR1 is KGHSH and CDR2 is LQKENI. Unmatched junction bases numbered 11, after V lost 3 bases and J lost 9 bases. The CDR3 nucleotides read TGTGCCAGCTCACCCGGAGTAAGGACTAGCGGGAGATGGCAGTACTTC. This translates into CASSPGVRTSGRWQYF.

This clonotype was seen repeatedly, ten times or more. This chain connects TRBV20-1 to TRBJ2-2; no clear D. Trimming cost V 2 bases and J 6 bases, with 10 bases left between them. CDR3 length: 13 amino acids. Per germline, CDR1 DFQATT and CDR2 SNEGSKA (reference sequence). The CDR3 bases are TGCAGTGCTAGATTGGGTGGGGCCGGGGAGCTGTTTTTT. It encodes CSARLGGAGELFF.

The rearrangement links TRBV12-3 or TRBV12-4 to TRBJ1-2; 7 nucleotides align to TRBD1. J lost 4 bases, V lost 3 bases, and 8 bases had no gene match. The CDR3 is 15 amino acids. CDR3 in amino acids: CASSFDARGAYGYTF. The CDR3 nucleotides read TGTGCCAGCAGTTTTGATGCCAGGGGGGCCTATGGCTACACCTTC.

The rearrangement uses TRBV20-1 and TRBJ1-1, with TRBD1 identical over 10 bases. V dropped 0 bases and J dropped 6; count of bases not matched to a gene: 13. In germline, CDR1 is DFQATT, CDR2 SNEGSKA (reference sequence). The length of the CDR3 is 17 residues. CDR3 coding DNA: TGCAGTGCTAGAGAAGGTGTTACAGGGACAGGGGCCTCTGAAGCTTTCTTT. Its protein is CSAREGVTGTGASEAFF.